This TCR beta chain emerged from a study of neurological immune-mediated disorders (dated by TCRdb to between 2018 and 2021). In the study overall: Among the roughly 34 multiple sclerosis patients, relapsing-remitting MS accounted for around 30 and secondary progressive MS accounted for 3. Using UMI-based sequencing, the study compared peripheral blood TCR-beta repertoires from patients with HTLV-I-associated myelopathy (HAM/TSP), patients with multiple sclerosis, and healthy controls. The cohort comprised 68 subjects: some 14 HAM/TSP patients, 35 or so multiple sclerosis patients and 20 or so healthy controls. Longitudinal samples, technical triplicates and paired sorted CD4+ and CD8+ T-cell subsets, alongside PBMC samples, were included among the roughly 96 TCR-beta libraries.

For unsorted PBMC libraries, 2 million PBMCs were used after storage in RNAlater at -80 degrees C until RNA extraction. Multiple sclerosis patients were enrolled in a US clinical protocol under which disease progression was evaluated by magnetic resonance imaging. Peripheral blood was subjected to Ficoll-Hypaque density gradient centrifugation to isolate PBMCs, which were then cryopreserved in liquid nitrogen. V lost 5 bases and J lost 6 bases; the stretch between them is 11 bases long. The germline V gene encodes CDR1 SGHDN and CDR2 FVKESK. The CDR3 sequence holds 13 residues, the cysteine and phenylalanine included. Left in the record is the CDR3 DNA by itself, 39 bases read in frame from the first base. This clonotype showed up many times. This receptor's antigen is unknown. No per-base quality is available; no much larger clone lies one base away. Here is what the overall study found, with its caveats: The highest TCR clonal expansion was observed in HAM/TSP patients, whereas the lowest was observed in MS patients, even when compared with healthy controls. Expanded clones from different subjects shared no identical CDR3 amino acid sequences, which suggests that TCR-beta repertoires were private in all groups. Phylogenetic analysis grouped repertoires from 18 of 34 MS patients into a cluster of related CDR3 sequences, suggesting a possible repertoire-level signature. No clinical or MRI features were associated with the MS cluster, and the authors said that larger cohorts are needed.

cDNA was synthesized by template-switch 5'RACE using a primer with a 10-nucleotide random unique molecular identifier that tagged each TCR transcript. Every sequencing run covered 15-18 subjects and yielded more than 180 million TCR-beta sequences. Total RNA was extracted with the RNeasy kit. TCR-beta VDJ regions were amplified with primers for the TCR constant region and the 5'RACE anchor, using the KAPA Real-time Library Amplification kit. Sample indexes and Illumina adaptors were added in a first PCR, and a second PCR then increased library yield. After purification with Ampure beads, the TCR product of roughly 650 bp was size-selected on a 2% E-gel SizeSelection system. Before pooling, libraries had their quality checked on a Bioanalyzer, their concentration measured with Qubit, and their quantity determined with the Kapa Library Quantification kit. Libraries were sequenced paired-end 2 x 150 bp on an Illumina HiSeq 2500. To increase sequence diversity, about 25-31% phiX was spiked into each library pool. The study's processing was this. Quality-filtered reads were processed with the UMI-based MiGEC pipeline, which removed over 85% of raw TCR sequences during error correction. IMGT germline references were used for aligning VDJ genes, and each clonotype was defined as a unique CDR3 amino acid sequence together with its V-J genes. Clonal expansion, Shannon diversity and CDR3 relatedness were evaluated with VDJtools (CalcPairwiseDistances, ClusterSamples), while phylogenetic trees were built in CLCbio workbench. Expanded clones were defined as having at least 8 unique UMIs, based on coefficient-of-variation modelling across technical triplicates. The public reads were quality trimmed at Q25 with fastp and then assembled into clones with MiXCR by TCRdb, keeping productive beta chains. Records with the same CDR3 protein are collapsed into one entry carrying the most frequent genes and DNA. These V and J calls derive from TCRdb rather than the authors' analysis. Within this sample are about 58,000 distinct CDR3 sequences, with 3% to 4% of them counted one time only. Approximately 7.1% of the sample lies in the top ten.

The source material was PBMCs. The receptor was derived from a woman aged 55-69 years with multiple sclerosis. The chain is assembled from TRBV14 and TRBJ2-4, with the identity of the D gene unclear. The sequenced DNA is TGTGCCAGCAGCGCAAGCTTGGGAAACATTCAGTACTTC. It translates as CASSASLGNIQYF.